The sequence of this TCR beta chain was determined in a study of cytomegalovirus exposure and HLA in healthy donors. The germline V gene encodes CDR1 SNHLY and CDR2 FYNNEI. The CDR3 is 15 amino acids. V gave up 6 bases and J gave up 0 bases, with 12 bases separating them. The PCR was carried out with 60 Vbeta primers and 13 Jbeta primers. Generated by immunoSEQ multiplex PCR, the TCRdb table keeps only in-frame clones and is missing some. The sample has nearly 200,000 clones; 75% to 90% are singletons. This sequence originates from a woman in her forties or fifties in good health and CMV-seropositive. The sequencing input was PBMCs. J is TRBJ2-1 and V is TRBV2; D unclear. CDR3 loop: CASRSVGGSYNEQFF. The CDR3 DNA follows: TGTGCCAGCAGGTCGGTTGGTGGCTCCTACAATGAGCAGTTCTTC.